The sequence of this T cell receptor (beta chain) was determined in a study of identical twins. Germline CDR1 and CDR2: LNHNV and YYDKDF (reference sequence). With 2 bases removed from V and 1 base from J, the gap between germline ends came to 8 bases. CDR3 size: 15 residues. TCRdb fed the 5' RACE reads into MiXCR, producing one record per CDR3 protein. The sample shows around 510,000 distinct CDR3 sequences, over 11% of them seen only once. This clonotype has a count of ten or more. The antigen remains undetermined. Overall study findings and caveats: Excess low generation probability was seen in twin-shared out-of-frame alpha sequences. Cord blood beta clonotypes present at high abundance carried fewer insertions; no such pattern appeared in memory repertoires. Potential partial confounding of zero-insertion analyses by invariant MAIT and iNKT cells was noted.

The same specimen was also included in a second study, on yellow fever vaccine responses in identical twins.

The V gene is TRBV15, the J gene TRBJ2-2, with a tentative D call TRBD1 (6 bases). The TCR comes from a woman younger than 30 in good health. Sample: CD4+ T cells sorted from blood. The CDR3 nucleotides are TGTGCCACCAGCAGAATCAGGGGGAACACCGGGGAGCTGTTTTTT. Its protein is CATSRIRGNTGELFF.